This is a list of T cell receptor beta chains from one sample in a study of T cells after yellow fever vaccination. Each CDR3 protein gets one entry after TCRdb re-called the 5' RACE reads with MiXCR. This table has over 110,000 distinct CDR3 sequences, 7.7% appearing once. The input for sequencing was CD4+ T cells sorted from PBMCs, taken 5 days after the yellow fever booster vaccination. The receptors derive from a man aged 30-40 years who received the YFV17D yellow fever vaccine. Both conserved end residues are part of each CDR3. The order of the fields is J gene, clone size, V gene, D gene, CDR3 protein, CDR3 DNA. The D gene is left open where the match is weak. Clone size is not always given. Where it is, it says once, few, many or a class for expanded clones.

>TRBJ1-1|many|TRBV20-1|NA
CSARASPNGGTEAFF
TGCAGTGCTAGAGCCTCACCAAATGGAGGCACTGAAGCTTTCTTT
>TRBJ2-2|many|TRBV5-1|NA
CASSSENTGELFF
TGCGCCAGCAGCTCAGAGAACACCGGGGAGCTGTTTTTT
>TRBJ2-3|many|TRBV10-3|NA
CAISEGFSGTSTDTQYF
TGTGCCATCAGTGAGGGCTTTAGCGGAACTAGCACAGATACGCAGTATTTT
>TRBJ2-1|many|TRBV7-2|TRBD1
CASSLVALQGARFF
TGTGCCAGCAGCTTAGTGGCCTTACAGGGGGCGCGATTCTTC
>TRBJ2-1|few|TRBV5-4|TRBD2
CASSLGGRALYNEQFF
TGTGCCAGCAGCTTGGGCGGGAGGGCCCTTTACAATGAGCAGTTCTTC
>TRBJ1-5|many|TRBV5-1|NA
CASSFERDQPQHF
TGCGCCAGCAGCTTCGAGAGGGATCAGCCCCAGCATTTT
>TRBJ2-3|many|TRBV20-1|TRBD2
CSATRLAGGVDTQYF
TGCAGTGCTACCAGACTAGCGGGAGGTGTTGATACGCAGTATTTT
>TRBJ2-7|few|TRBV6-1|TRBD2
CASTSGGGRAYEQYF
TGTGCCAGCACCTCCGGGGGGGGGCGGGCCTACGAGCAGTACTTC
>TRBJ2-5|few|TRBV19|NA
CARPNREETQYF
TGTGCCAGACCCAACAGGGAGGAGACCCAGTACTTC
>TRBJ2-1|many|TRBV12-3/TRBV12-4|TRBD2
CASSVLAGGPHEQFF
TGTGCCAGCAGCGTACTCGCGGGAGGGCCCCATGAGCAGTTCTTC
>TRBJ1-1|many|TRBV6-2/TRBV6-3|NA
CASSYRTEAFF
TGTGCCAGCAGTTACCGGACTGAAGCTTTCTTT
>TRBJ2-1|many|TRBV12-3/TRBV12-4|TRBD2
CASSARTSEQFF
TGTGCCAGCAGTGCTCGGACTAGCGAGCAGTTCTTC
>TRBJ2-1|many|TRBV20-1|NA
CSASRAPFVNEQFF
TGCAGTGCTAGCCGGGCCCCATTTGTCAATGAGCAGTTCTTC
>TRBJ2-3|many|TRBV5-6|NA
CASSPLSGTGTDTQYF
TGTGCCAGCAGCCCCCTGAGCGGGACAGGCACAGATACGCAGTATTTT
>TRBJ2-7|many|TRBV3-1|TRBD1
CASSQGTGLYEQYF
TGTGCCAGCAGCCAAGGGACAGGACTCTACGAGCAGTACTTC
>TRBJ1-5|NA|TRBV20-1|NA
CSARTAGGWSNQPQHF
TGCAGTGCTAGGACCGCCGGGGGATGGAGCAATCAGCCCCAGCATTTT
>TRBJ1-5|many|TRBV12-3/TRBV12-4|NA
CASRPRGSDQPQHF
TGTGCCAGCAGGCCGCGGGGTTCGGATCAGCCCCAGCATTTT
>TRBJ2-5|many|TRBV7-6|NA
CASSSIRTQGETQYF
TGTGCCAGCAGCTCCATTCGAACACAAGGGGAGACCCAGTACTTC
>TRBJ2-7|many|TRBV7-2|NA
CASSLRGVPKVYEQYF
TGTGCCAGCAGCTTAAGAGGGGTCCCGAAGGTCTACGAGCAGTACTTC
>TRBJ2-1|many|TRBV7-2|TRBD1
CASSPTPGTGAYNEQFF
TGTGCCAGCAGCCCCACCCCCGGGACAGGGGCTTACAATGAGCAGTTCTTC
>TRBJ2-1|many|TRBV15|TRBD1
CATSKGTGSSYNEQFF
TGTGCCACCAGCAAAGGGACAGGTAGCTCCTACAATGAGCAGTTCTTC
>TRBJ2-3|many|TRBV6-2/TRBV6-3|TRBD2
CASSRPRLAGGTDTQYF
TGTGCCAGCAGTCGCCCCCGTCTAGCGGGAGGAACAGATACGCAGTATTTT
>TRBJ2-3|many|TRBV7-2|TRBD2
CASSSGLAGEGDTQYF
TGTGCCAGCAGCTCGGGACTAGCGGGAGAGGGGGATACGCAGTATTTT
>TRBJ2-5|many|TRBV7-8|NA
CASSFETQYF
TGTGCCAGCAGCTTTGAGACCCAGTACTTC
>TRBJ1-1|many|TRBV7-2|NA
CASSGLLGNTEAFF
TGTGCCAGCAGCGGACTTCTAGGGAACACTGAAGCTTTCTTT
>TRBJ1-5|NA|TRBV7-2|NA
CASSLEAYSNQPQHF
TGTGCCAGCAGCTTAGAAGCTTATAGCAATCAGCCCCAGCATTTT
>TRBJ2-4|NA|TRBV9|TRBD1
CASSGGGTGVIQYF
TGTGCCAGCAGCGGCGGGGGGACAGGGGTCATTCAGTACTTC
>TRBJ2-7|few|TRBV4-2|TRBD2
CASSPAGGPGSYEQYF
TGTGCCAGCAGCCCTGCGGGAGGCCCGGGGTCCTACGAGCAGTACTTC
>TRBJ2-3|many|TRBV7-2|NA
CASSLRLSSGDTQYF
TGTGCCAGCAGCTTAAGGCTTTCCAGCGGAGATACGCAGTATTTT
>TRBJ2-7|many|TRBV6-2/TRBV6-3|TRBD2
CASILAGGYEQYF
TGTGCCAGCATACTAGCGGGAGGTTACGAGCAGTACTTC
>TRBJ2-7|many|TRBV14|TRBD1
CASSHKPGQGGHEQYF
TGTGCCAGCAGCCACAAACCGGGACAGGGAGGGCACGAGCAGTACTTC
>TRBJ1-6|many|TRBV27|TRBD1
CASSSLGQGGSPLHF
TGTGCCAGCAGTTCCCTTGGACAGGGCGGTTCACCCCTCCACTTT
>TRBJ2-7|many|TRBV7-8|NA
CASSLAPQVEQYF
TGTGCCAGCAGCTTAGCCCCACAGGTAGAGCAGTACTTC
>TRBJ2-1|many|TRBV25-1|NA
CASSEAGGGPGEQFF
TGTGCCAGCAGTGAAGCAGGGGGAGGGCCGGGTGAGCAGTTCTTC
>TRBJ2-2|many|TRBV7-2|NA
CASSLGGPQSGELFF
TGTGCCAGCAGCTTAGGAGGGCCTCAGTCCGGGGAGCTGTTTTTT
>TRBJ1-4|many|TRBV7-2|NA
CASSLSGSANEKLFF
TGTGCCAGCAGCTTAAGTGGGTCCGCTAATGAAAAACTGTTTTTT